Each of the 27 T cell receptor beta chains below was sequenced from the same sample in a study of CD8 T cells in ankylosing spondylitis. No antigen has been assigned to these receptors. Study outcomes and limitations: Under 10 highly homologous variants formed a TCR beta motif that appeared characteristic of ankylosing spondylitis blood.

TCRdb re-called the 5' RACE reads with MiXCR, one entry per CDR3 protein. The sample includes 470,000 or so distinct CDR3 sequences, roughly a quarter of them seen just once. Sequencing was performed on blood, either unsorted or a sorted T cell fraction (not recorded which). Source of these receptors: a male donor with ankylosing spondylitis.

This clonotype was recorded many times. The chain carries TRBV20-1 and TRBJ1-1, with 10 bases aligning to TRBD1. The CDR3 loop spans 15 amino acids. Germline-derived CDR1 and CDR2 are DFQATT and SNEGSKA (reference sequence). The V segment lost 0 bases and the J segment 5 bases; nucleotides outside the gene matches: 6. The CDR3 nucleotides read TGCAGTGCTAGAGAGTGGGGACAGGGGCTAACTGAAGCTTTCTTT. This codes for CSAREWGQGLTEAFF.

This chain uses TRBV5-1 with TRBJ2-2, with D perhaps matching TRBD2 (6 bases). The CDR3 sequence is 17 residues long. CDR1 is SGHRS and CDR2 is YFSETQ in the germline V gene. The V gene lost 5 bases and the J gene lost 0 bases, with 17 bases spanning the gap. The CDR3 DNA reads as TGCGCCAGCAGTCAAGGGCGGGAACACCCGAACACCGGGGAGCTGTTTTTT. As protein: CASSQGREHPNTGELFF.

The CDR3 protein is CASSFSGRVDTQYF. The CDR3 coding sequence is TGCGCCAGCAGCTTTTCGGGGCGGGTAGATACGCAGTATTTT. The rearrangement uses TRBV5-1 and TRBJ2-3; possibly TRBD1 or TRBD2 for D (5 bases each). Germline lookup yields CDR1 SGHRS and CDR2 YFSETQ. The CDR3 extends over 14 amino acids. The V and J ends lost 2 bases and 5 bases respectively, with 12 bases between them.

The chain couples TRBV18 to TRBJ2-3, with D perhaps TRBD1 or TRBD2 (5 bases each). Deletions cut 6 bases from V and 1 base from J, with 11 bases between. The CDR3 has 14 residues. Germline CDR1 is KGHSH and CDR2 is LQKENI. The CDR3 DNA reads as TGTGCCAGCTCCGGGGCGGAGGGCACAGATACGCAGTATTTT. Its protein is CASSGAEGTDTQYF.

The V and J genes are TRBV20-1 and TRBJ2-1; 10 positions match TRBD2. Trimming took 7 bases from V and 4 from J; bases not matched to a gene: 4. This CDR3 spans 13 amino acids. Germline assignment: CDR1 DFQATT and CDR2 SNEGSKA (reference sequence). CDR3 loop: CSGGAGGYNEQFF. The CDR3 nucleotides are TGCAGTGGGGGAGCGGGAGGGTACAATGAGCAGTTCTTC.

The table lists this clonotype with a few counts. The rearrangement joins TRBV29-1 to TRBJ2-7; D gene ambiguous. Trimming shortened V by 3 bases and J by 2 bases, and 14 bases separated the two germline ends. Looked up from germline, CDR1 is SQVTM and CDR2 is ANQGSEA. The CDR3 contains 14 residues. For the CDR3, the DNA is TGCAGCGTTGAGCGTCCCGGTGGGGCCTACGAGCAGTACTTC. It is translated as CSVERPGGAYEQYF.

There are a few counts of this clonotype. The chain uses TRBV29-1 and TRBJ2-1; 8 bases map to TRBD1. CDR1 is SQVTM and CDR2 is ANQGSEA in the germline V gene. Trimming cost V 8 bases and J 3 bases; bases outside gene matches: 6. The CDR3 is made up of 13 amino acids. The chain's CDR3 is CSLTGALYNEQFF. CDR3 DNA: TGCAGCTTGACAGGGGCGCTCTACAATGAGCAGTTCTTC.

The V call is TRBV29-1, the J call TRBJ1-4, with D possibly matching TRBD1 (5 bases). The CDR3 totals 16 residues. Trimming took off 6 bases at V and 3 bases at J, with 20 bases between the two ends. Germline loops: CDR1 SQVTM, CDR2 ANQGSEA. Written as DNA, the CDR3 is TGCAGCGTACCCAAAACGGGGGGGTGGGCTAATGAAAAACTGTTTTTT. This translates into CSVPKTGGWANEKLFF.

This clonotype was counted a few times. CDR3 sequence reads: CASSSFGDSNEQYV. CDR3 in DNA: TGCGCCAGCAGCTCCTTTGGGGATTCTAACGAGCAGTACGTC. J is TRBJ2-7 and V is TRBV5-1; D uncertain. The CDR3 is 14 residues long. Trimming pared 3 bases from V and 5 bases from J, leaving 15 bases between. Germline V gene lookup returns CDR1 SGHRS and CDR2 YFSETQ.

This chain uses TRBV7-2 with TRBJ2-3, with D possibly being TRBD1 (6 bases). V gave up 1 base and J gave up 2 bases, with 13 bases separating them. This CDR3 comprises 16 residues. The germline CDR1 and CDR2 sequences are SGHTA and FQGNSA. This chain's CDR3 is CASSLGHRVSTDTQYF. The CDR3 bases are TGTGCCAGCAGCTTAGGCCACAGGGTATCCACAGATACGCAGTATTTT.

The rearrangement links TRBV15 to TRBJ2-1; D not resolved. The germline CDR1 and CDR2 sequences are LNHNV and YYDKDF (reference sequence). This CDR3 has 13 amino acids. V was cut by 1 base and J by 6 bases, with 7 bases left in between. The CDR3 here is CATSRVTGNEQFF. CDR3 DNA: TGTGCCACCAGCAGAGTAACTGGCAATGAGCAGTTCTTC.

This sequence joins TRBV11-2 and TRBJ2-2; TRBD2 agrees at 9 bases. V trimming: 1 base; J trimming: 5 bases; junction bases outside the gene matches: 5. The CDR3 sequence is 16 residues long. Germline CDR1 SGHAT, CDR2 FQNNGV. CDR3 region: CASSLGPSGTTGELFF. For the CDR3, the DNA is TGTGCCAGCAGCTTAGGTCCTAGCGGGACTACCGGGGAGCTGTTTTTT.

The rearrangement joins TRBV5-1 to TRBJ2-1; 13 bases agree with TRBD2. V gave up 0 bases and J gave up 7 bases; unmatched junction bases: 7. The germline V gene has CDR1 SGHRS and CDR2 YFSETQ. This CDR3 comprises 17 residues. In DNA, the CDR3 is TGCGCCAGCAGCTTGGCGGTACTAGCGGGAGGGCAGAATGAGCAGTTCTTC. Translation gives CASSLAVLAGGQNEQFF.

This clonotype was counted only a few times. V gene TRBV12-3 or TRBV12-4 combines with J gene TRBJ2-7; D might be TRBD1 (6 bases). Trimming removed 3 bases at V and 6 bases at J, with 15 bases between. The CDR3 extends over 14 amino acids. The CDR3 DNA follows: TGTGCCAGCAGTTTCCCCCCACAGGGTTGCGAGCAGTACGTC. This gives the protein CASSFPPQGCEQYV.

This clonotype came up a few times. The chain couples TRBV29-1 to TRBJ2-5; the D call may be TRBD1 or TRBD2 (5 bases each). Germline V gene lookup returns CDR1 SQVTM and CDR2 ANQGSEA. CDR3 length equals 14 residues. The CDR3 spells CSSPLMGTQETQYF. As DNA, the CDR3 is TGCAGTTCCCCCCTCATGGGGACGCAAGAGACCCAGTACTTC.

V usage is TRBV3-1 and J usage is TRBJ2-1, with 8 bases that match TRBD2. This CDR3 is 14 amino acids long. Germline trimming cut 3 bases from V and 8 bases from J; bases unmatched to any gene: 6. Per germline, CDR1 LGHDT and CDR2 YNNKEL (reference sequence). The CDR3 DNA sequence: TGTGCCAGCAGCCAGACGGGACTAGTCGATGAGCAGTTCTTC. Its protein product is CASSQTGLVDEQFF.

V is TRBV12-3 or TRBV12-4 and J is TRBJ2-3; D is unresolved. The CDR3 has 14 amino acids. With 5 bases removed from V and 7 bases from J, the gap between germline ends came to 16 bases. The CDR3 protein is CASSHSRLWHTQYF. CDR3 sequence (DNA): TGTGCCAGCAGTCACAGCCGACTGTGGCATACGCAGTATTTT.

The J gene is TRBJ2-3, the V gene TRBV29-1, with 9 positions matching TRBD2. V was pared by 3 bases and J by 4 bases, with 8 bases of the junction left unmatched. From germline, CDR1 is SQVTM and CDR2 ANQGSEA. The CDR3 has 15 residues. As DNA, the CDR3 is TGCAGCGTTGATGGGCGGGAGGGCCTCTCAGATACGCAGTATTTT. Translation: CSVDGREGLSDTQYF.

The V call is TRBV5-6, the J call TRBJ1-6, with 8 bases matching TRBD1. This CDR3 region has 16 residues. V shed 4 bases and J 6 bases; nucleotides not matched to a gene: 9. CDR1 is SGHDT, CDR2 YYEEEE, per germline. CDR3 DNA sequence: TGTGCCAGCAGCGCGGGCCCGGGACAGGTTAATTCACCCCTCCACTTT. Translation gives CASSAGPGQVNSPLHF.

This clonotype has a handful of counts. The chain is built from TRBV29-1 and TRBJ2-3; unclear D gene. Germline lookup yields CDR1 SQVTM and CDR2 ANQGSEA. This CDR3 is built from 12 residues. V dropped 7 bases and J dropped 2 bases, with 10 bases sitting between them. The CDR3 DNA reads as TGCAGCGCTGCTGGGGACACAGATACGCAGTATTTT. It translates to CSAAGDTDTQYF.

The table lists this clonotype with a few counts. The genes are TRBV24-1 and TRBJ2-1; 9 positions match TRBD2. The CDR3 loop spans 18 amino acids. The germline gives CDR1 KGHDR, CDR2 SFDVKD. The V and J ends lost 3 bases and 4 bases, in that order; junction bases with no gene match: 12. CDR3 region: CATSDPGFVAGGYNEQFF. In nucleotides, the CDR3 is TGTGCCACCAGTGATCCCGGTTTTGTTGCGGGAGGGTACAATGAGCAGTTCTTC.

The V call is TRBV9, the J call TRBJ2-5, with 11 bases that match TRBD2. The CDR3 loop spans 16 amino acids. Germline V CDR1 and CDR2: SGDLS, YYNGEE. Trimming removed 2 bases from V and 6 bases from J; junction bases left unmatched: 9. The CDR3 is CASSVGLAGGMKTQYF. CDR3 in DNA: TGTGCCAGCAGCGTTGGATTAGCGGGAGGGATGAAGACCCAGTACTTC.

The chain links TRBV29-1 to TRBJ1-5; the D is unclear. The V end was cut by 6 bases, the J end by 2 bases, with 11 bases between. CDR1 SQVTM and CDR2 ANQGSEA come from the germline V gene. This CDR3 spans 13 amino acids. CDR3 nucleotide sequence: TGCAGCGTAGTAAAGGAAGGCAATCAGCCCCAGCATTTT. Protein: CSVVKEGNQPQHF.

This clonotype turned up a few times. CDR3 sequence (DNA): TGTGCCAGCAGCTTATCCAGGCAAGGGCCAGATACGCAGTATTTT. Encoded protein: CASSLSRQGPDTQYF. The V call is TRBV7-2, the J call TRBJ2-3; D uncertain. Germline CDR1 SGHTA, CDR2 FQGNSA. CDR3 size: 15 residues. Trimming left V 2 bases short and J 4 bases short, with 13 bases between.

This clonotype was detected only a few times. The rearrangement links TRBV7-2 to TRBJ2-7, with 12 positions matching TRBD2. Germline assignment: CDR1 SGHTA and CDR2 FQGNSA. V lost 4 bases and J lost 5; bases outside the gene matches: 6. The CDR3 runs 15 residues. The CDR3: CASSSQLAGGDEQYF. CDR3 DNA sequence: TGTGCCAGCAGCTCTCAGCTAGCGGGAGGGGACGAGCAGTACTTC.

This clonotype was observed a handful of times. The rearrangement uses TRBV29-1 and TRBJ2-1, with D perhaps TRBD2 (6 bases). The V end lost 8 bases, the J end lost 6 bases, and 23 bases lay between the germline ends. Germline-derived CDR1 and CDR2 are SQVTM and ANQGSEA. The CDR3 spans 15 residues. CDR3 nucleotide sequence: TGCAGCCTCTTTGCACCGGGGAGGAGAGGCAATGAGCAGTTCTTC. This encodes CSLFAPGRRGNEQFF.

This clonotype was picked up a small number of times. This CDR3 reads CASSRDALNYGYTF. The CDR3 bases are TGTGCCAGTAGTCGGGACGCCCTCAACTATGGCTACACCTTC. This chain links TRBV19 with TRBJ1-2, with D perhaps matching TRBD1 (5 bases). The V end was cut by 5 bases, the J end by 2 bases, with 12 bases between. This CDR3 contains 14 residues. CDR1 is LNHDA, CDR2 SQIVND, per germline (reference sequence). Supplemented by reference TRBV19 and TRBJ1-2, the full variable domain reads DGGITQSPKYLFRKEGQNVTLSCEQNLNHDAMYWYRQDPGQGLRLIYYSQIVNDFQKGDIAEGYSVSREKKESFPLTVTSAQKNPTAFYLCASSRDALNYGYTFGSGTRLTVV.